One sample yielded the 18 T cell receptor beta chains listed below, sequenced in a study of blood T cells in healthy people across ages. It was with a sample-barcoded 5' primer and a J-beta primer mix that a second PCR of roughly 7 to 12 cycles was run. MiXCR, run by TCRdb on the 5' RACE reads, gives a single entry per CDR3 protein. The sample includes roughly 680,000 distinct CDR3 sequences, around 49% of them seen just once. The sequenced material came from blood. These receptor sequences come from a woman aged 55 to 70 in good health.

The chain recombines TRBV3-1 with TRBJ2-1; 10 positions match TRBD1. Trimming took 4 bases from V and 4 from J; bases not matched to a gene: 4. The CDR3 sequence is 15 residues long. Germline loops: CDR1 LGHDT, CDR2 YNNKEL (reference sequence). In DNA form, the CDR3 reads TGTGCCAGCAGCCCGGGACAGGGGTGGTACAATGAGCAGTTCTTC. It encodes CASSPGQGWYNEQFF.

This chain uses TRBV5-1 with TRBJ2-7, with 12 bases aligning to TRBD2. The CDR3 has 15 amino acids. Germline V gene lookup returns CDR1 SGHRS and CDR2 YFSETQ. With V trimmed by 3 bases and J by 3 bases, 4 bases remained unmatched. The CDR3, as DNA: TGCGCCAGCAGCTGGACTAGCGGGGCCTTCTACGAGCAGTACTTC. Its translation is CASSWTSGAFYEQYF.

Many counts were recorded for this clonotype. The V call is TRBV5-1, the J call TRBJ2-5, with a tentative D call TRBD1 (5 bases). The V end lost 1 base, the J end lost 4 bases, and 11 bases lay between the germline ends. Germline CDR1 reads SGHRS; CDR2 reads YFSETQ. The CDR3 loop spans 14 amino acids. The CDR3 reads CASSLLGVAETQYF. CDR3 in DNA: TGCGCCAGCAGCTTGCTAGGGGTGGCAGAGACCCAGTACTTC.

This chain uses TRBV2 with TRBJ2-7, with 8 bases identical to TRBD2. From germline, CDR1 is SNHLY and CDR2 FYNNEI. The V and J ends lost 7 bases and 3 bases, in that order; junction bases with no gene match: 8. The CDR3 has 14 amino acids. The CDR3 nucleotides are TGTGCCAGCATCGGGGGGGGCTTTTTCTACGAGCAGTACTTC. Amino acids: CASIGGGFFYEQYF.

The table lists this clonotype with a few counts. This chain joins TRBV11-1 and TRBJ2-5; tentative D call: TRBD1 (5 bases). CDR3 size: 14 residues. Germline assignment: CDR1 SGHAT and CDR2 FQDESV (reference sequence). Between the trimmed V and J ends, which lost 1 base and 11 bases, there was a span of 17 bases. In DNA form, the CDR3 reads TGTGCCAGCAGCTTAGAGACAGAATACAATGAGCAGTACTTC. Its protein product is CASSLETEYNEQYF.

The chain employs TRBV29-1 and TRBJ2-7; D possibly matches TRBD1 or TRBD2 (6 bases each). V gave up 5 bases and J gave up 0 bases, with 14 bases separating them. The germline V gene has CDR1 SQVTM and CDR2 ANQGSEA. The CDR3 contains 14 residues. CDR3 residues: CSVSQQGGSYEQYF. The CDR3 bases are TGCAGCGTTTCGCAACAGGGAGGCTCCTACGAGCAGTACTTC.

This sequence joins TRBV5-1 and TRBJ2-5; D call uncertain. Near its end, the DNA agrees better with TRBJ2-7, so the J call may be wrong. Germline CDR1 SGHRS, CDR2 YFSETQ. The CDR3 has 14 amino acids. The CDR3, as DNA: TGCGCCAGCAGCTTGGGCAACAGTCCCTCCGAGCAGTACTTC. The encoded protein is CASSLGNSPSEQYF.

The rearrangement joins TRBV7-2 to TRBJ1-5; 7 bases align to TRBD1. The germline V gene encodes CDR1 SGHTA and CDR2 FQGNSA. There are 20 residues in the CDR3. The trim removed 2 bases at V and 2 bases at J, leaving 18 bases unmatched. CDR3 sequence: CASSLREGGATGTCNQPQHF. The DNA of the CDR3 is TGTGCCAGCAGCTTACGAGAGGGGGGAGCGACAGGGACCTGCAATCAGCCCCAGCATTTT.

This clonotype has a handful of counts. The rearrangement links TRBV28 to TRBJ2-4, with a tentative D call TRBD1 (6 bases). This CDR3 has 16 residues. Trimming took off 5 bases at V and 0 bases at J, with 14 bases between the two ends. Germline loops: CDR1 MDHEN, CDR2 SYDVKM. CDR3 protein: CASSPGQSLAKNIQYF. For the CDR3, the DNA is TGTGCCAGCAGTCCCGGACAGAGCCTAGCCAAAAACATTCAGTACTTC.

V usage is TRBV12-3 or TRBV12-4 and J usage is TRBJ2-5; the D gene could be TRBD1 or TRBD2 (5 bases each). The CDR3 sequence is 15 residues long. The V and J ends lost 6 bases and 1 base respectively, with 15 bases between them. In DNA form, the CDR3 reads TGTGCCAGCAGCCGGGATGGGGCAACCCAAGAGACCCAGTACTTC. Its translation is CASSRDGATQETQYF.

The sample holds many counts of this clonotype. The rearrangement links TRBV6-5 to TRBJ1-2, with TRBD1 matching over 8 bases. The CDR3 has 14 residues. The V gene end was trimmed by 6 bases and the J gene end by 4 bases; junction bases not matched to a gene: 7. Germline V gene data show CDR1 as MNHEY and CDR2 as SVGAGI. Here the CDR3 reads CASSKTGVGYGYTF. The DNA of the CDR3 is TGTGCCAGCAGCAAGACAGGGGTGGGCTATGGCTACACCTTC.

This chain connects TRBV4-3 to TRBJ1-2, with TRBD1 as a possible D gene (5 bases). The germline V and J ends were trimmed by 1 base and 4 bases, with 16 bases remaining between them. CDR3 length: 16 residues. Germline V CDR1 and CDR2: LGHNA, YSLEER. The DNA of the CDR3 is TGCGCCAGCAGCCAAGCGTCAGGGTACCCGATCTATGGCTACACCTTC. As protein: CASSQASGYPIYGYTF.

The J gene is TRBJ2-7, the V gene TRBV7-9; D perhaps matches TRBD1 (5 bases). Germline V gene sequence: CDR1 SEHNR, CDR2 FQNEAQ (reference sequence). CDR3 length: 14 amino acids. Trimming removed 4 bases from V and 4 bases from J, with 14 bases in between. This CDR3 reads CASSSQGKTYEQYF. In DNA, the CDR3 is TGTGCCAGCAGCTCCCAGGGAAAGACATACGAGCAGTACTTC.

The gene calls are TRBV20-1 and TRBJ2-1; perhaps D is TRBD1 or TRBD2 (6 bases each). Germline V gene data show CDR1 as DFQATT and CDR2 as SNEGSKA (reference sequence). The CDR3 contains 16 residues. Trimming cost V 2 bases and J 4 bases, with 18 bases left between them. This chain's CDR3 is CSARSRGHDRYNEQFF. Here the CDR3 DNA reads TGCAGTGCTAGATCCCGGGGGCACGACAGATACAATGAGCAGTTCTTC.

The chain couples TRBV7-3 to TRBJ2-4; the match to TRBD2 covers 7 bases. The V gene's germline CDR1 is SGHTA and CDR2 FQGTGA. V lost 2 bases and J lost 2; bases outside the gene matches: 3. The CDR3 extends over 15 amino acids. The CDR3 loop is CASSLLADSKNIQYF. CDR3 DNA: TGTGCCAGCAGCTTACTAGCGGATTCCAAAAACATTCAGTACTTC. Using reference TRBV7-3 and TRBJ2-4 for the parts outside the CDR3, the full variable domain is GAGVSQTPSNKVTEKGKYVELRCDPISGHTALYWYRQSLGQGPEFLIYFQGTGAADDSGLPNDRFFAVRPEGSVSTLKIQRTERGDSAVYLCASSLLADSKNIQYFGAGTRLSVL.

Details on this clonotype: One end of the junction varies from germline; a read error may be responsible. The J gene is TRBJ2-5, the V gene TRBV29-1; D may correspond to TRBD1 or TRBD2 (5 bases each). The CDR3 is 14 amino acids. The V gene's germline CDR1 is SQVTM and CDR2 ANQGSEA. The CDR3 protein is CSVEDQGPGEIQYF. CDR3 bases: TGCAGCGTTGAAGATCAGGGACCCGGAGAGATCCAGTACTTC. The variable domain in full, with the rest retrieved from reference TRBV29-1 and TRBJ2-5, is SAVISQKPSRDICQRGTSLTIQCQVDSQVTMMFWYRQQPGQSLTLIATANQGSEATYESGFVIDKFPISRPNLTFSTLTVSNMSPEDSSIYLCSVEDQGPGEIQYFGPGTRLLVL.

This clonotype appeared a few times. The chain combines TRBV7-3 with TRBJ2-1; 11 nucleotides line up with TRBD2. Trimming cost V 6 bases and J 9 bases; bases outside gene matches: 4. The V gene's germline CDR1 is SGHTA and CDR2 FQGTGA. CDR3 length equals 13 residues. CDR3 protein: CASRTSGTSEQFF. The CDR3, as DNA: TGTGCCAGCAGGACTAGCGGGACAAGTGAGCAGTTCTTC.

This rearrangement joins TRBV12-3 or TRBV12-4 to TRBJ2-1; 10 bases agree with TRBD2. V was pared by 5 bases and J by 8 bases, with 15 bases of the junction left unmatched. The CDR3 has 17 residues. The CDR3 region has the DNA TGTGCCAGCAGTCCCCAAGCTAGCGGGAGAGGTTGGGATGAGCAGTTCTTC. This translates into CASSPQASGRGWDEQFF.